This entry lists 14 T cell receptor beta chains sequenced from one sample in a study of blood T cell repertoires in COVID-19. TCRdb keeps only in-frame clones here, not all; method: immunoSEQ multiplex PCR. The sample records 50,000 to 55,000 clones, around 83% being singletons. What was sequenced was peripheral blood. The receptors shown here come from a man in his fifties or sixties with acute or convalescent COVID-19.

This rearrangement joins TRBV11-2 to TRBJ1-6; 7 bases match TRBD1. V was pared by 2 bases and J by 10 bases, with 5 bases of the junction left unmatched. This CDR3 contains 14 residues. The germline gives CDR1 SGHAT, CDR2 FQNNGV. The CDR3, as DNA: TGTGCCAGCAGCTTAAGAGGGGGCGGATCACCCCTCCACTTT. This translates into CASSLRGGGSPLHF. The complete variable domain, with remaining parts taken from reference TRBV11-2 and TRBJ1-6, reads EAGVAQSPRYKIIEKRQSVAFWCNPISGHATLYWYQQILGQGPKLLIQFQNNGVVDDSQLPKDRFSAERLKGVDSTLKIQPAKLEDSAVYLCASSLRGGGSPLHFGNGTRLTVT.

The chain is built from TRBV2 and TRBJ1-6, with D unresolved. The CDR3 sequence is 13 residues long. V was trimmed by 4 bases and J by 6 bases, leaving 7 bases between them. Germline V lookup: CDR1 SNHLY, CDR2 FYNNEI. CDR3 coding DNA: TGTGCCAGCAGTGGGGAGGCTAATTCACCCCTCCACTTT. Amino acid sequence: CASSGEANSPLHF.

In the case of this clone: Relative to the germline gene, one junction end is altered; a read error may explain this. This rearrangement joins TRBV5-1 to TRBJ1-6; 11 bases are shared with TRBD1. CDR1 is SGHRS and CDR2 is YFSETQ in the germline V gene. The length of the CDR3 is 15 residues. CDR3 residues: CASRLDRGQNSPLHF. For the CDR3, the DNA is TGCGCCAGCAGATTGGACAGGGGGCAAAATTCACCCCTCCACTTT.

The chain joins TRBV7-2 to TRBJ1-5; perhaps TRBD1 as D (5 bases). This CDR3 region has 13 residues. Germline CDR1 reads SGHTA; CDR2 reads FQGNSA. Deletions cut 8 bases from V and 2 bases from J, with 10 bases between. CDR3 sequence: CASAGLGNQPQHF. CDR3 nucleotide sequence: TGTGCCAGCGCGGGGCTAGGCAATCAGCCCCAGCATTTT. The variable domain in full, with the rest retrieved from reference TRBV7-2 and TRBJ1-5, is GAGVSQSPSNKVTEKGKDVELRCDPISGHTALYWYRQSLGQGLEFLIYFQGNSAPDKSGLPSDRFSAERTGGSVSTLTIQRTQQEDSAVYLCASAGLGNQPQHFGDGTRLSIL.

The J gene is TRBJ2-7, the V gene TRBV6-6, with 8 bases that match TRBD2. CDR3 length: 15 amino acids. V was clipped by 4 bases and J by 2 bases; unmatched bases: 7. Germline assignment: CDR1 MNHNY and CDR2 SVGAGI (reference sequence). The CDR3 DNA sequence: TGTGCCAGCAGTTCTTCCGGGACTAGAACCTACGAGCAGTACTTC. Amino acids: CASSSSGTRTYEQYF.

The chain links TRBV5-4 to TRBJ2-3, with D possibly matching TRBD2 (6 bases). Germline-derived CDR1 and CDR2 are SGHNT and YYREEE (reference sequence). V gave up 4 bases and J gave up 1 base, with 19 bases separating them. This CDR3 has 17 residues. The CDR3 region is CASSPPGRAGGTDTQYF. The CDR3 DNA follows: TGTGCCAGCAGCCCGCCCGGGCGAGCGGGTGGCACAGATACGCAGTATTTT.

J is TRBJ2-5 and V is TRBV19; the D gene is possibly TRBD2 (5 bases). CDR3 size: 15 residues. The germline V and J ends were trimmed by 0 bases and 1 base, with 9 bases remaining between them. Per the germline V gene, CDR1 is LNHDA and CDR2 is SQIVND (reference sequence). The CDR3 sequence is CASSIDGELQETQYF. CDR3 in DNA: TGTGCCAGTAGTATAGACGGGGAACTCCAAGAGACCCAGTACTTC. Full variable domain (remainder filled in from reference TRBV19 and TRBJ2-5): DGGITQSPKYLFRKEGQNVTLSCEQNLNHDAMYWYRQDPGQGLRLIYYSQIVNDFQKGDIAEGYSVSREKKESFPLTVTSAQKNPTAFYLCASSIDGELQETQYFGPGTRLLVL.

The V and J genes are TRBV19 and TRBJ2-5; the D gene is possibly TRBD2 (6 bases). Trimming took off 6 bases at V and 0 bases at J, with 11 bases between the two ends. CDR1 and CDR2 from the germline V gene are LNHDA and SQIVND (reference sequence). This CDR3 has 14 residues. The CDR3 nucleotides read TGTGCCAGTAGCGTCCGGGAGTACCAAGAGACCCAGTACTTC. Protein sequence: CASSVREYQETQYF. The complete variable domain, with remaining parts taken from reference TRBV19 and TRBJ2-5, reads DGGITQSPKYLFRKEGQNVTLSCEQNLNHDAMYWYRQDPGQGLRLIYYSQIVNDFQKGDIAEGYSVSREKKESFPLTVTSAQKNPTAFYLCASSVREYQETQYFGPGTRLLVL.

This sequence joins TRBV9 and TRBJ1-2, with a tentative D call TRBD1 (5 bases). CDR3 size: 15 residues. V lost 1 base, J lost 5 bases, and 15 bases lay in between. CDR1 and CDR2 (germline): SGDLS, YYNGEE. The DNA of the CDR3 is TGTGCCAGCAGCGTACGAGGCGACAGTGGGTATGGCTACACCTTC. It codes for CASSVRGDSGYGYTF.

The rearrangement links TRBV3-1 (or the pseudogene TRBV3-2) to TRBJ2-1, with 7 nucleotides matching TRBD2. Trimming removed 4 bases from V and 4 bases from J; junction bases left unmatched: 13. Germline CDR1 and CDR2: LGHDT and YNNKEL (reference sequence). The CDR3 extends over 17 amino acids. The DNA for the CDR3 is TGTGCCAGCAGCCCCCAATCCTCTAGCGGCCCTTACAATGAGCAGTTCTTC. The encoded protein is CASSPQSSSGPYNEQFF.

V usage is TRBV21-1 and J usage is TRBJ1-2; the table's D call of TRBD1 was not tested on the DNA. TRBV21-1 is a recognized pseudogene. The CDR3 is 14 residues long. The DNA for the CDR3 is TGTGCCAGCAGCACCCTCCAGGGGGCGGAAGGCTACACCTTC. Translated: CASSTLQGAEGYTF.

The gene calls are TRBV3-1 (or the pseudogene TRBV3-2) and TRBJ1-6, with a tentative D call TRBD1 (6 bases). Germline assignment: CDR1 LGHDT and CDR2 YNNKEL (reference sequence). There are 16 residues in the CDR3. Trimming removed 0 bases from V and 8 bases from J, with 14 bases in between. The CDR3 is CASSQERAGAYSPLHF. CDR3 nucleotide sequence: TGTGCCAGCAGCCAAGAACGGGCAGGGGCCTATTCACCCCTCCACTTT.

The rearrangement links TRBV27 to TRBJ2-3; D is ambiguous. Germline V gene data show CDR1 as MNHEY and CDR2 as SMNVEV (reference sequence). V shed 5 bases and J shed 5 bases, with 11 bases lying between them. This CDR3 is built from 13 residues. The CDR3 spells CASSQASRDTQYF. The CDR3 nucleotides read TGTGCCAGCAGTCAGGCGTCCAGAGATACGCAGTATTTT.

J is TRBJ1-1 and V is TRBV18; D is ambiguous. CDR1 and CDR2 from the germline V gene are KGHSH and LQKENI. The germline V and J ends were trimmed by 4 bases and 11 bases, with 14 bases remaining between them. This CDR3 region has 12 residues. DNA for the CDR3: TGTGCCAGCTCACAACGGGGAGGCAATGCTTTCTTT. This sequence encodes CASSQRGGNAFF.